The present T cell receptor (beta chain) was sequenced within a study of T-cell reconstitution after alpha-beta-depleted transplantation in children. This clonotype has a count of ten or more. Unique molecular identifiers were used to barcode this TCRbeta library. TCRdb re-derived calls from the PCR reads in MiXCR, one entry per CDR3 protein. This table has approximately 240,000 distinct CDR3 sequences, about 9.2% appearing once. V was pared by 0 bases and J by 3 bases, with 20 bases between. The CDR3 runs to 18 residues. Germline V gene sequence: CDR1 DFQATT, CDR2 SNEGSKA (reference sequence). The sample in question was PBMCs from the stem cell graft donor, obtained from the stem cell graft. The sequence was obtained from a human donor who donated a stem cell graft to a child with acute lymphoblastic leukemia. This sequence joins TRBV20-1 and TRBJ2-2, with D possibly TRBD2 on 6 matching bases. CDR3 sequence (DNA): TGCAGTGCTAGAGATCTTATCGAGGGAGGTTGGGACACCGGGGAGCTGTTTTTT. This sequence encodes CSARDLIEGGWDTGELFF.